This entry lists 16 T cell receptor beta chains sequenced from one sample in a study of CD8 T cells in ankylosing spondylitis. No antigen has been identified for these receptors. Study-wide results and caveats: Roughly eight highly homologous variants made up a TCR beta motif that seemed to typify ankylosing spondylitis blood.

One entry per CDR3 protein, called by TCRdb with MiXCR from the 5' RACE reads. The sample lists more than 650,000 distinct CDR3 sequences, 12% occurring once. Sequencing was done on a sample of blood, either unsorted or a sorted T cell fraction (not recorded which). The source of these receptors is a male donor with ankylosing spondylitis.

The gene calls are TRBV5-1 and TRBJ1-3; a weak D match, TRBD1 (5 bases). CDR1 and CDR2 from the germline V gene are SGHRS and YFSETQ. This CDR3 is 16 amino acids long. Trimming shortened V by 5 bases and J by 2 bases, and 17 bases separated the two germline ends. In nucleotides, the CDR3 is TGCGCCAGCAGTCTGATGGGGGAGAGGGCTGGAAACACCATATATTTT. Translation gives CASSLMGERAGNTIYF.

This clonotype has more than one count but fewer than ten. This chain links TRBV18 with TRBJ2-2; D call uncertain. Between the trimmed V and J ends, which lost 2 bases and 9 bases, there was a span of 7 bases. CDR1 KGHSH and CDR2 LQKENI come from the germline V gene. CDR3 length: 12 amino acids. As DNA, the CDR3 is TGTGCCAGCTCACCAGGGCCCAGGGAGCTGTTTTTT. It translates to CASSPGPRELFF. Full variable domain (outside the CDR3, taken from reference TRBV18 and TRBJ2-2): NAGVMQNPRHLVRRRGQEARLRCSPMKGHSHVYWYRQLPEEGLKFMVYLQKENIIDESGMPKERFSAEFPKEGPSILRIQQVVRGDSAAYFCASSPGPRELFFGEGSRLTVL.

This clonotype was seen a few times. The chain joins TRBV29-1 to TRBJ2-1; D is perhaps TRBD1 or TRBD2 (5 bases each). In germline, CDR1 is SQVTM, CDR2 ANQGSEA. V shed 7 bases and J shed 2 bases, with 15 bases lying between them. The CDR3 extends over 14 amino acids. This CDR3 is CSGRDPEPYNEQFF. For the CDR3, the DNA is TGCAGCGGCCGGGACCCTGAACCCTACAATGAGCAGTTCTTC.

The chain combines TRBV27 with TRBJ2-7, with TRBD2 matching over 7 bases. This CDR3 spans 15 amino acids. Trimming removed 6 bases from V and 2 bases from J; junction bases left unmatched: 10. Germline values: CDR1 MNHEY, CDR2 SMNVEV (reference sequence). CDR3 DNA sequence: TGTGCCAGCAGGGACCTAGCGGCCCCCCCCTACGAGCAGTACTTC. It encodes CASRDLAAPPYEQYF.

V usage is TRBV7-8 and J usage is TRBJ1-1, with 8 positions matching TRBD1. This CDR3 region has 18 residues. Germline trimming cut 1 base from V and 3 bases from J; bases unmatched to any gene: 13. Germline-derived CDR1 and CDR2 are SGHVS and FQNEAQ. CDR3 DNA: TGTGCCAGCAGCTTAGAAGGGGGGACAGGAGTTTGGTACACTGAAGCTTTCTTT. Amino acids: CASSLEGGTGVWYTEAFF.

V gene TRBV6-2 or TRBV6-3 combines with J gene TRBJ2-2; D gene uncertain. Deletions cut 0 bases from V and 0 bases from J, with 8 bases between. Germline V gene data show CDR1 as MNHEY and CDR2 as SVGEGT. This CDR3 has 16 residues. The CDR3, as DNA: TGTGCCAGCAGTTACTCGCTATCGGCGAACACCGGGGAGCTGTTTTTT. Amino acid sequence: CASSYSLSANTGELFF.

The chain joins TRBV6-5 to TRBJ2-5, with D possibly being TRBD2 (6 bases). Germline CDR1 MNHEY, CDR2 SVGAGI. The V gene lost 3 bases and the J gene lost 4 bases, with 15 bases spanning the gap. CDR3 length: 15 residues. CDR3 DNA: TGTGCCAGCAGTTATTGGGTAGGGAGGACAGAGACCCAGTACTTC. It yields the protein CASSYWVGRTETQYF.

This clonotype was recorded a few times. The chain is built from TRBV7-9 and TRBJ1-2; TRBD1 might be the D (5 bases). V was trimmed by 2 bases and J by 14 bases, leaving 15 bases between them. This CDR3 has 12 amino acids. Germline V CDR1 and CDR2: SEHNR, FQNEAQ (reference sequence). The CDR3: CASSLLGATATF. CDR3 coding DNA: TGTGCCAGCAGCTTACTCGGGGCGACCGCTACCTTC.

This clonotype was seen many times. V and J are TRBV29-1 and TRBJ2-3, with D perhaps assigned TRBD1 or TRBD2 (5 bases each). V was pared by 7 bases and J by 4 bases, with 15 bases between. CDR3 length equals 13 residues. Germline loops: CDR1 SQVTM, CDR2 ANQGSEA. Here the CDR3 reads CSADSPGPDTQYF. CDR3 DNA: TGCAGCGCGGACTCCCCGGGGCCAGATACGCAGTATTTT.

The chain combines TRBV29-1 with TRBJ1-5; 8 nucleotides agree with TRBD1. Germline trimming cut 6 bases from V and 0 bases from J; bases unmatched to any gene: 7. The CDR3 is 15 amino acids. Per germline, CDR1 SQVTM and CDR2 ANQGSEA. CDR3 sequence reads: CSVAGGWNSNQPQHF. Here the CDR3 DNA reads TGCAGCGTGGCAGGGGGCTGGAATAGCAATCAGCCCCAGCATTTT. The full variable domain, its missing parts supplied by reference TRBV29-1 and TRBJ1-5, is SAVISQKPSRDICQRGTSLTIQCQVDSQVTMMFWYRQQPGQSLTLIATANQGSEATYESGFVIDKFPISRPNLTFSTLTVSNMSPEDSSIYLCSVAGGWNSNQPQHFGDGTRLSIL.

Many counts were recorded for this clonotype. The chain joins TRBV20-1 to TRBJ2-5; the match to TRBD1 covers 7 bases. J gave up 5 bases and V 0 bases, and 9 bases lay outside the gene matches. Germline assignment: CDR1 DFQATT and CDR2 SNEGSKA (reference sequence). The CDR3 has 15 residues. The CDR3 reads CSARDPRGPGETQYF. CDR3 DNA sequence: TGCAGTGCTAGAGATCCGAGGGGGCCTGGGGAGACCCAGTACTTC.

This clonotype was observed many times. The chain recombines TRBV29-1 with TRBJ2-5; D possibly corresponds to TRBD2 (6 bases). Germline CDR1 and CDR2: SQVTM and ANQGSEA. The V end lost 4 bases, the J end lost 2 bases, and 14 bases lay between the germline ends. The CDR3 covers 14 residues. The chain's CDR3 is CSVGGRPLQETQYF. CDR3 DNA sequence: TGCAGCGTTGGAGGGAGGCCACTACAAGAGACCCAGTACTTC. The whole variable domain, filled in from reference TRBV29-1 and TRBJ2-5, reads SAVISQKPSRDICQRGTSLTIQCQVDSQVTMMFWYRQQPGQSLTLIATANQGSEATYESGFVIDKFPISRPNLTFSTLTVSNMSPEDSSIYLCSVGGRPLQETQYFGPGTRLLVL.

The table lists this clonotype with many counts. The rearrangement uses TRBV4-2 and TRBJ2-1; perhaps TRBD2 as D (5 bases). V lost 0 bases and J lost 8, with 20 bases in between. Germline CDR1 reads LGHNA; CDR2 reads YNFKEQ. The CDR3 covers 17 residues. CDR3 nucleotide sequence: TGTGCCAGCAGCCAAGATCTCCGTGGCGGGCGCGAGGATGAGCAGTTCTTC. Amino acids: CASSQDLRGGREDEQFF.

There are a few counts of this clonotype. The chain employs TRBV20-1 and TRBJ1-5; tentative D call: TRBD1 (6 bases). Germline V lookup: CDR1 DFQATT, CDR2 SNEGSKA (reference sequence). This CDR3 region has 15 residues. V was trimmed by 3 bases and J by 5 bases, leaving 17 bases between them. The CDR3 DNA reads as TGCAGTGCTAGTGTGGGGGGGCGCATTTATCAGCCCCAGCATTTT. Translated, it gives CSASVGGRIYQPQHF.

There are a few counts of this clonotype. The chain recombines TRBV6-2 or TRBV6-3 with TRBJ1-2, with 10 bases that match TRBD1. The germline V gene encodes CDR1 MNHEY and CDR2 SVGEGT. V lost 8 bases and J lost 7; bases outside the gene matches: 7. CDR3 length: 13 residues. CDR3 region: CASGQGVASGYTF. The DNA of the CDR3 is TGTGCCAGCGGACAGGGGGTCGCCTCTGGCTACACCTTC.

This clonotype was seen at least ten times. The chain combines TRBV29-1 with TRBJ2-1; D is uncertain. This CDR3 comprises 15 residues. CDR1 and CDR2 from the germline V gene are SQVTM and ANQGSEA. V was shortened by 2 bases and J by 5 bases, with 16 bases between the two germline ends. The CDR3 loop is CSVERFSGFDNEQFF. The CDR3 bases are TGCAGCGTTGAAAGGTTTTCGGGTTTCGACAATGAGCAGTTCTTC.